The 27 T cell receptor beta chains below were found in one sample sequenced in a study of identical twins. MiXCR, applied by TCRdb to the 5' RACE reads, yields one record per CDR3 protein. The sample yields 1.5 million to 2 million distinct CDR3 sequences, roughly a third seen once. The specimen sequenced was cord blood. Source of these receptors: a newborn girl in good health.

In nucleotides, the CDR3 is TGTGCCAGCAGTTTAGGTCTACTCGGCCAGCATTTT. It translates to CASSLGLLGQHF. The rearrangement joins TRBV12-3 or TRBV12-4 to TRBJ1-5; D is undetermined. The CDR3 totals 12 residues. The V end was cut by 1 base, the J end by 12 bases, with 10 bases between.

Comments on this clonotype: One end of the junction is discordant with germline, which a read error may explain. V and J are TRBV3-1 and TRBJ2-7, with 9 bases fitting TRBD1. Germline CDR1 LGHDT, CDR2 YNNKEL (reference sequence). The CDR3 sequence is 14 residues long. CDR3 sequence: CASSQEGTGYEQYF. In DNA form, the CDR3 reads TGCGCCAGCAGCCAAGAGGGGACAGGGTACGAGCAGTACTTC.

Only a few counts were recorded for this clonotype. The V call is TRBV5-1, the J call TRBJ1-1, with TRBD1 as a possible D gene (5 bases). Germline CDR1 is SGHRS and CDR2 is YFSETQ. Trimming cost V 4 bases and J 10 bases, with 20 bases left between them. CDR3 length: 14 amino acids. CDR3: CASSPRTGREAAFF. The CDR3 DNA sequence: TGCGCCAGCAGCCCGAGAACAGGCCGGGAAGCAGCTTTCTTT.

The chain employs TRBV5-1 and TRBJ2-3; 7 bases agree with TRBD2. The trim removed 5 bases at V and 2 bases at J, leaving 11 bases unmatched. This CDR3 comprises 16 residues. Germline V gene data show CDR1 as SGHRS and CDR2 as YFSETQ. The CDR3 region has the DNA TGCGCCAGCAGGGTGGGTTGGCGGGGGACCACAGATACGCAGTATTTT. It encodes CASRVGWRGTTDTQYF.

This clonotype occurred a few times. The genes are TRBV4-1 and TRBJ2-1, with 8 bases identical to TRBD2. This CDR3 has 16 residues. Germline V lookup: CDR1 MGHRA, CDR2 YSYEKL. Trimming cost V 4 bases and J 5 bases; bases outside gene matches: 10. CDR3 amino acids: CASSPQAGARNNEQFF. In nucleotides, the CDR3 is TGCGCCAGCAGCCCTCAAGCGGGGGCCCGCAACAATGAGCAGTTCTTC.

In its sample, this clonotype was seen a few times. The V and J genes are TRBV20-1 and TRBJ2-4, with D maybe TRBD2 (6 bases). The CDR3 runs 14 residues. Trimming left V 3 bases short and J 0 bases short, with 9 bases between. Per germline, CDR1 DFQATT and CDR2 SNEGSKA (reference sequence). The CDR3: CSASTAGAKNIQYF. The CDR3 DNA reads TGCAGTGCTAGCACAGCGGGAGCCAAAAACATTCAGTACTTC.

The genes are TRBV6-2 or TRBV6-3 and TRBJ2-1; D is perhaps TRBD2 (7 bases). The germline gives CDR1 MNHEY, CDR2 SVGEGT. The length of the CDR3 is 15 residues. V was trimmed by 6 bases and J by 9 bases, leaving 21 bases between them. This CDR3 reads CASRRSGKSRGEQFF. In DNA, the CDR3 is TGTGCCAGCAGACGAAGCGGGAAAAGCAGGGGTGAGCAGTTCTTC.

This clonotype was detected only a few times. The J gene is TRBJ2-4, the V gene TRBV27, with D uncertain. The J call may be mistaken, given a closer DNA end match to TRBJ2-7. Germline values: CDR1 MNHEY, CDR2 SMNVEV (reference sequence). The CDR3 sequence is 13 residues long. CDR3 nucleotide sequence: TGTGCCAGCGGGTTCGGACCGACCTACGAGCAGTACTTC. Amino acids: CASGFGPTYEQYF.

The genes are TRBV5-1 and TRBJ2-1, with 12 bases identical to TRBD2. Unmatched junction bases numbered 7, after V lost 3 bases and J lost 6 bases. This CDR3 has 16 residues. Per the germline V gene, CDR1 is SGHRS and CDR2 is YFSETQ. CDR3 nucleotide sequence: TGCGCCAGCAGCTATCCTACTAGCGGGGGGCCCAATGAGCAGTTCTTC. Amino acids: CASSYPTSGGPNEQFF.

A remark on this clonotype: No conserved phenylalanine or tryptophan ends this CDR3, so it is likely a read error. DNA for the CDR3: TGCAGTGCTAGAGAAGGGGACCGCATGTACGAGCAGTACTTG. It translates to CSAREGDRMYEQYL. The chain links TRBV20-1 to TRBJ2-7; D is perhaps TRBD1 or TRBD2 (5 bases each). Germline loops: CDR1 DFQATT, CDR2 SNEGSKA (reference sequence). This CDR3 has 14 amino acids. V lost 0 bases and J 4 bases, leaving 13 bases between the germline ends.

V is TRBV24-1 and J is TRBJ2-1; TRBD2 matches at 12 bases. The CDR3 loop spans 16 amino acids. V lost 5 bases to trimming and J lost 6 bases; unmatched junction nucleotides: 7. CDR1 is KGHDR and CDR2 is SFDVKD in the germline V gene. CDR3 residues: CATSVLLAGGINEQFF. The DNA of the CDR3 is TGTGCCACCAGTGTCCTGCTAGCGGGAGGGATCAATGAGCAGTTCTTC.

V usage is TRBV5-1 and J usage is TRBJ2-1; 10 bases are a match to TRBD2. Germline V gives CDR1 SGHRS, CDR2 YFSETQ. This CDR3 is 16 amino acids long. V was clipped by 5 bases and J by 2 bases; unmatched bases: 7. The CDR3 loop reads CASSWTSGTPYNEQFF. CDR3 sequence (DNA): TGCGCCAGCAGTTGGACTAGCGGAACCCCCTACAATGAGCAGTTCTTC.

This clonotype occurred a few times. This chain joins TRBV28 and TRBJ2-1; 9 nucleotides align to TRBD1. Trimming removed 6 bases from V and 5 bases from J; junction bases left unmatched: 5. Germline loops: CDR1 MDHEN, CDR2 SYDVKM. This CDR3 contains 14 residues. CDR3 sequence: CASRWDRVDNEQFF. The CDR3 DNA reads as TGTGCCAGCAGGTGGGACAGGGTAGACAATGAGCAGTTCTTC.

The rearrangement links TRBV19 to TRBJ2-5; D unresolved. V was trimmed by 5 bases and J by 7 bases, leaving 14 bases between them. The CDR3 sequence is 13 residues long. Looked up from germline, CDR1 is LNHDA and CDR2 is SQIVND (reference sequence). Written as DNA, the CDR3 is TGTGCCAGTAGTCCGCGCTCCCGGAGGACCCAGTACTTC. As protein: CASSPRSRRTQYF.

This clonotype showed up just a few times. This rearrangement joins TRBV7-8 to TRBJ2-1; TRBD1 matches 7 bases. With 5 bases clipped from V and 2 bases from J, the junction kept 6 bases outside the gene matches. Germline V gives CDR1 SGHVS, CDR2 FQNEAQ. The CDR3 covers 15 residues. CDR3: CASSQYGQAYNEQFF. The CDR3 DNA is TGTGCCAGCAGCCAATACGGACAGGCCTACAATGAGCAGTTCTTC.

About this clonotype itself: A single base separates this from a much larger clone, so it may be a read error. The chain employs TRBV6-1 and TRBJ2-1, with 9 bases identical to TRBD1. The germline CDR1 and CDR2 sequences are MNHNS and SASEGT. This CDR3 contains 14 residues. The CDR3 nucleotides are TGTGCCAGTCCCGGGACAGGGACCTACAAGGAGCAGTTCTTC. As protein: CASPGTGTYKEQFF.

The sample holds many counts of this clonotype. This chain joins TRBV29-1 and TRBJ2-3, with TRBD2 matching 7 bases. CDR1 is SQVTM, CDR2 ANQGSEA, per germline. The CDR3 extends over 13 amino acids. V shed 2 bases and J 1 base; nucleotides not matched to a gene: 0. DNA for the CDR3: TGCAGCGTTGAACTAGCGGGCACAGATACGCAGTATTTT. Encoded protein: CSVELAGTDTQYF.

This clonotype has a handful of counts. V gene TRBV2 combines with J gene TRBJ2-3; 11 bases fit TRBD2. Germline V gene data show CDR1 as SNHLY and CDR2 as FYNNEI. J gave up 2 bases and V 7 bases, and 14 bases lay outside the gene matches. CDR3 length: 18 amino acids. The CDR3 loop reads CASNEGGASGRHTDTQYF. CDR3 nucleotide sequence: TGTGCCAGCAATGAGGGCGGAGCTAGCGGGAGGCACACAGATACGCAGTATTTT.

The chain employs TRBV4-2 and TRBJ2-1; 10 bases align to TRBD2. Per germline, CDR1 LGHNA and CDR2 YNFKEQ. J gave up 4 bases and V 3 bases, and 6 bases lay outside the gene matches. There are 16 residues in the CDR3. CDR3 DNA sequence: TGTGCCAGCAGCCAGGGGAGCGGGGGGGGATACAATGAGCAGTTCTTC. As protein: CASSQGSGGGYNEQFF.

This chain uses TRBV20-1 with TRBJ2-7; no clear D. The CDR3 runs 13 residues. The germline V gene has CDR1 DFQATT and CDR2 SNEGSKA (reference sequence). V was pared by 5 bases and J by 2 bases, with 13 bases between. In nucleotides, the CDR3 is TGCAGTGCTGCCGTCCCGCTACCCTACGAGCAGTACTTC. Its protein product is CSAAVPLPYEQYF.

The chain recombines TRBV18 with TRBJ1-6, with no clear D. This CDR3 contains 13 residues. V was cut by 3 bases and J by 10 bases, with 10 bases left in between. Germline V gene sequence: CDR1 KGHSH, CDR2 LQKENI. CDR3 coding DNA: TGTGCCAGCTCACCGGTGGATAGGTCACCCCTCCACTTT. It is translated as CASSPVDRSPLHF.

The CDR3 here is CASSLNQDNSPLHF. CDR3 nucleotide sequence: TGTGCCAGCAGCTTAAACCAGGATAATTCACCCCTCCACTTT. V gene TRBV7-9 combines with J gene TRBJ1-6; D call uncertain. The CDR3 is made up of 14 amino acids. Trimming left V 2 bases short and J 5 bases short, with 7 bases between. Germline CDR1 and CDR2: SEHNR and FQNEAQ (reference sequence).

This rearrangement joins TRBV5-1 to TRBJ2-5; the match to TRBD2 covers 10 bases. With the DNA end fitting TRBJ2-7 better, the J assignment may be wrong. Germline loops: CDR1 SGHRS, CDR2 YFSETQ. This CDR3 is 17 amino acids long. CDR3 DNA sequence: TGCGCCAGCCGACGGGACAGAATAGCGGGAGGCCTTTACGAGCAGTACTTC. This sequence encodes CASRRDRIAGGLYEQYF.

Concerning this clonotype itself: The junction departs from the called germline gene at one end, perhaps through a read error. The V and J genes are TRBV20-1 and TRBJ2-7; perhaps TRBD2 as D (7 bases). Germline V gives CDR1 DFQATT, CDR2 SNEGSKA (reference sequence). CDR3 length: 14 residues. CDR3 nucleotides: TGCGGTGCTAGGGGGGGCCCAATCTCCTACGAGCAGTACTTC. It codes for CGARGGPISYEQYF.

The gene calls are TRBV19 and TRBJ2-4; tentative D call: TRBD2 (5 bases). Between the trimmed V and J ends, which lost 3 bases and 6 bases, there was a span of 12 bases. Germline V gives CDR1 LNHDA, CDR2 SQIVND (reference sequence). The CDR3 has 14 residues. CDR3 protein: CASSISDEGNIQYF. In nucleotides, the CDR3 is TGTGCCAGTAGTATTAGTGATGAGGGAAACATTCAGTACTTC. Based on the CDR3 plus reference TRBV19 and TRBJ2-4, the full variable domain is DGGITQSPKYLFRKEGQNVTLSCEQNLNHDAMYWYRQDPGQGLRLIYYSQIVNDFQKGDIAEGYSVSREKKESFPLTVTSAQKNPTAFYLCASSISDEGNIQYFGAGTRLSVL.

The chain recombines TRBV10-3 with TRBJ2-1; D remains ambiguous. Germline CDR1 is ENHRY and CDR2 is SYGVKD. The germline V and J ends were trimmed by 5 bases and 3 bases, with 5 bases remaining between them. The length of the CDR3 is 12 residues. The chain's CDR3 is CAISRNYNEQFF. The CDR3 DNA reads TGTGCCATCAGTCGGAACTACAATGAGCAGTTCTTC.

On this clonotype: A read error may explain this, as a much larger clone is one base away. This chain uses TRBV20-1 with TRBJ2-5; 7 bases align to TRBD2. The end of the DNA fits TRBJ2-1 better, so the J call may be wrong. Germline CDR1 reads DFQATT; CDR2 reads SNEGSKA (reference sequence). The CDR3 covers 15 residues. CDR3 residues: CSARALADIQETQFF. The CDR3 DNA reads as TGCAGTGCTAGGGCCCTAGCGGATATACAAGAGACCCAGTTCTTC.